Listed here are 28 T cell receptor beta chains from one sample, sequenced in a study of blood T cell repertoires in COVID-19. Measured with immunoSEQ multiplex PCR; TCRdb has only the in-frame clones, and not every one. The sample shows some 250,000 clones, 82% of them seen only once. Sequenced: peripheral blood. The source is a woman younger than 30 with acute or convalescent COVID-19.

The chain recombines TRBV11-2 with TRBJ1-2; TRBD1 agrees at 7 bases. Trimming at V came to 4 bases and at J to 8 bases, leaving 13 bases not matched to a gene. CDR1 is SGHAT and CDR2 is FQNNGV in the germline V gene. The length of the CDR3 is 15 residues. CDR3 residues: CASSSRQGRELGYTF. In DNA form, the CDR3 reads TGTGCCAGCAGCTCACGACAGGGCAGAGAATTGGGCTACACCTTC.

The chain links TRBV4-1 to TRBJ2-1, with D possibly TRBD1 on 6 matching bases. CDR3 length: 15 residues. The V and J ends lost 0 bases and 6 bases respectively, with 12 bases between them. Per the germline V gene, CDR1 is MGHRA and CDR2 is YSYEKL. CDR3 region: CASSQDAYRANEQFF. In DNA form, the CDR3 reads TGCGCCAGCAGCCAAGATGCTTACAGGGCCAATGAGCAGTTCTTC.

This sequence joins TRBV6-2 or TRBV6-3 and TRBJ2-7; 8 bases line up with TRBD1. The germline V gene has CDR1 MNHEY and CDR2 SVGEGT. V trimming: 6 bases; J trimming: 6 bases; junction bases outside the gene matches: 4. CDR3 length: 12 residues. In nucleotides, the CDR3 is TGTGCCAGCAGCCTTGACAGGGGCGAGCAGTACTTC. This encodes CASSLDRGEQYF.

In this sample, this clone turned up many times. V gene TRBV20-1 combines with J gene TRBJ1-1, with 8 nucleotides matching TRBD1. Germline CDR1 DFQATT, CDR2 SNEGSKA (reference sequence). V was clipped by 3 bases and J by 1 base; unmatched bases: 7. The CDR3 sequence is 15 residues long. CDR3 sequence reads: CSASRQGRRNTEAFF. In nucleotides, the CDR3 is TGCAGTGCTAGTCGACAGGGGAGGCGGAACACTGAAGCTTTCTTT.

This chain links TRBV3-1 (or the pseudogene TRBV3-2) with TRBJ1-6, with TRBD1 matching over 7 bases. Germline V gives CDR1 LGHDT, CDR2 YNNKEL (reference sequence). The CDR3 extends over 14 amino acids. V shed 5 bases, J shed 7 bases, and the junction held 5 bases outside the gene matches. The CDR3 bases are TGTGCCAGCAGCAACCGGGACAGCAATTCACCCCTCCACTTT. It encodes CASSNRDSNSPLHF.

This clone turned up a few times. The chain has TRBV7-9 and TRBJ2-7; D is perhaps TRBD1 (6 bases). The ends were cut back, 1 base at V and 3 bases at J, with 16 bases in the middle. This CDR3 is 16 amino acids long. The germline V gene encodes CDR1 SEHNR and CDR2 FQNEAQ (reference sequence). CDR3 sequence: CASSLELAGTNYEQYF. The CDR3 DNA reads TGTGCCAGCAGCTTAGAATTAGCCGGGACAAACTACGAGCAGTACTTC. Using reference TRBV7-9 and TRBJ2-7 for the parts outside the CDR3, the full variable domain is DTGVSQNPRHKITKRGQNVTFRCDPISEHNRLYWYRQTLGQGPEFLTYFQNEAQLEKSRLLSDRFSAERPKGSFSTLEIQRTEQGDSAMYLCASSLELAGTNYEQYFGPGTRLTVT.

The chain couples TRBV27 to TRBJ2-7, with 12 positions matching TRBD2. The CDR3 sequence is 19 residues long. V lost 5 bases, J lost 0 bases, and 14 bases stayed unmatched. CDR1 and CDR2 (germline): MNHEY, SMNVEV (reference sequence). CDR3 sequence (DNA): TGTGCCAGCAGTCCCCGACTAGCGGGAGACCCAGCTCCCTCCTACGAGCAGTACTTC. It encodes CASSPRLAGDPAPSYEQYF.

The chain couples TRBV5-6 to TRBJ2-7, with TRBD2 matching over 9 bases. The germline gives CDR1 SGHDT, CDR2 YYEEEE. Trimming took 2 bases from V and 4 from J; bases not matched to a gene: 10. The CDR3 has 16 residues. The CDR3 DNA reads TGTGCCAGCAGCTTTTCTGCGGGAGGGGGGGTTTACGAGCAGTACTTC. Amino acid sequence: CASSFSAGGGVYEQYF.

The rearrangement joins TRBV5-1 to TRBJ2-5, with TRBD1 matching 9 bases. In germline, CDR1 is SGHRS, CDR2 YFSETQ. CDR3 length: 15 residues. V shed 2 bases and J 4 bases; nucleotides not matched to a gene: 6. CDR3: CASSFRTGVRETQYF. The CDR3 DNA reads TGCGCCAGCAGCTTCCGGACAGGGGTAAGAGAGACCCAGTACTTC.

This clone was detected once. The chain uses TRBV15 and TRBJ1-1, with D maybe TRBD1 (6 bases). The CDR3 covers 15 residues. Germline CDR1 and CDR2: LNHNV and YYDKDF (reference sequence). The V gene lost 6 bases and the J gene lost 4 bases, with 18 bases spanning the gap. CDR3 bases: TGTGCCACCAGTCCTAGGCAGGGGATACTCACTGAAGCTTTCTTT. Protein: CATSPRQGILTEAFF. The full variable domain, rest sourced from reference TRBV15 and TRBJ1-1, is DAMVIQNPRYQVTQFGKPVTLSCSQTLNHNVMYWYQQKSSQAPKLLFHYYDKDFNNEADTPDNFQSRRPNTSFCFLDIRSPGLGDTAMYLCATSPRQGILTEAFFGQGTRLTVV.

This clone has a handful of counts. The J gene is TRBJ2-2, the V gene TRBV2; TRBD2 matches 15 bases. The V segment lost 6 bases and the J segment 10 bases; nucleotides outside the gene matches: 12. In germline, CDR1 is SNHLY, CDR2 FYNNEI. This CDR3 has 17 residues. In DNA form, the CDR3 reads TGTGCCAGCAGCTACCTTGGACTAGCGGGAGGGGGAGCGGAGCTGTTTTTT. Amino acids: CASSYLGLAGGGAELFF.

The chain links TRBV2 to TRBJ2-2; 10 bases are a match to TRBD2. V was clipped by 6 bases and J by 6 bases; unmatched bases: 4. The CDR3 contains 14 residues. Germline CDR1 and CDR2: SNHLY and FYNNEI. The CDR3 protein is CASRGGLAAGELFF. Written as DNA, the CDR3 is TGTGCCAGCAGGGGTGGACTAGCGGCCGGGGAGCTGTTTTTT.

In its sample, this clone was seen once. The chain combines TRBV11-2 with TRBJ1-1; perhaps TRBD1 as D (5 bases). Germline V gene sequence: CDR1 SGHAT, CDR2 FQNNGV. The V gene lost 0 bases and the J gene lost 1 base, with 9 bases spanning the gap. This CDR3 contains 15 residues. This chain's CDR3 is CASSLDYRTNTEAFF. In nucleotides, the CDR3 is TGTGCCAGCAGCTTAGATTACAGGACGAACACTGAAGCTTTCTTT.

This chain links TRBV6-5 with TRBJ2-7, with 7 bases aligning to TRBD1. CDR1 and CDR2 (germline): MNHEY, SVGAGI. The CDR3 loop spans 15 amino acids. V was clipped by 10 bases and J by 2 bases; unmatched bases: 14. CDR3 DNA: TGTGCCATCCGTTTTGATACAGGGGAGCCCTACGAGCAGTACTTC. The encoded protein is CAIRFDTGEPYEQYF.

The V and J genes are TRBV6-5 and TRBJ2-5, with TRBD2 matching 15 bases. V trimming: 7 bases; J trimming: 4 bases; junction bases outside the gene matches: 4. CDR3 length: 15 amino acids. CDR1 and CDR2 from the germline V gene are MNHEY and SVGAGI. The DNA of the CDR3 is TGTGCCAGCACCCCGGGACTAGCGGGAGGAGAGACCCAGTACTTC. This translates into CASTPGLAGGETQYF.

This chain uses TRBV18 with TRBJ2-1; 7 positions match TRBD2. The CDR3 contains 14 residues. V was clipped by 1 base and J by 7 bases; unmatched bases: 4. Germline V lookup: CDR1 KGHSH, CDR2 LQKENI. The CDR3 bases are TGTGCCAGCTCACCACTGACTAGCTTAAATGAGCAGTTCTTC. This encodes CASSPLTSLNEQFF.

This clone was counted once. The rearrangement uses TRBV11-2 and TRBJ2-1; TRBD2 agrees at 11 bases. Trimming cost V 4 bases and J 0 bases; bases outside gene matches: 5. Germline values: CDR1 SGHAT, CDR2 FQNNGV. The CDR3 extends over 17 amino acids. The CDR3 reads CASSWGTSGSSYNEQFF. The DNA of the CDR3 is TGTGCCAGCAGCTGGGGGACTAGCGGAAGCTCCTACAATGAGCAGTTCTTC. The whole variable domain, remainder taken from reference TRBV11-2 and TRBJ2-1, is EAGVAQSPRYKIIEKRQSVAFWCNPISGHATLYWYQQILGQGPKLLIQFQNNGVVDDSQLPKDRFSAERLKGVDSTLKIQPAKLEDSAVYLCASSWGTSGSSYNEQFFGPGTRLTVL.

The chain combines TRBV25-1 with TRBJ1-5, with 8 bases identical to TRBD1. The CDR3 totals 14 residues. Germline V CDR1 and CDR2: MGHDK, SYGVNS. J lost 5 bases, V lost 3 bases, and 3 bases had no gene match. The CDR3 sequence: CASSDNRGDQPQHF. For the CDR3, the DNA is TGTGCCAGCAGTGATAACAGGGGGGATCAGCCCCAGCATTTT.

V gene TRBV4-1 combines with J gene TRBJ2-2; D gene unclear. Per the germline V gene, CDR1 is MGHRA and CDR2 is YSYEKL. This CDR3 region has 14 residues. Between the trimmed V and J ends, which lost 0 bases and 7 bases, there was a span of 9 bases. The chain's CDR3 is CASSQDSVNGELFF. Here the CDR3 DNA reads TGCGCCAGCAGCCAAGATTCCGTTAACGGGGAGCTGTTTTTT.

The chain has TRBV28 and TRBJ1-1; 9 bases are shared with TRBD1. In germline, CDR1 is MDHEN, CDR2 SYDVKM. V shed 0 bases, J shed 4 bases, and the junction held 3 bases outside the gene matches. This CDR3 is 15 amino acids long. This CDR3 is CASSLWDRGGTEAFF. For the CDR3, the DNA is TGTGCCAGCAGTTTATGGGACAGGGGTGGCACTGAAGCTTTCTTT.

The chain has TRBV29-1 and TRBJ1-2, with TRBD1 identical over 9 bases. V was clipped by 5 bases and J by 7 bases; unmatched bases: 5. This CDR3 contains 12 residues. Germline V gene sequence: CDR1 SQVTM, CDR2 ANQGSEA. In DNA, the CDR3 is TGCAGCGTTTCCGACAGGGGGGGTGGCTACACCTTC. Translating it yields CSVSDRGGGYTF.

This clone was recorded once. This rearrangement joins TRBV5-6 to TRBJ1-2; D remains ambiguous. CDR3 size: 15 residues. V lost 0 bases to trimming and J lost 0 bases, with 9 bases between them. Germline CDR1 is SGHDT and CDR2 is YYEEEE. The CDR3, as DNA: TGTGCCAGCAGCTTGGTGCAGGCCCCTAACTATGGCTACACCTTC. Translated, it gives CASSLVQAPNYGYTF.

CDR3 DNA sequence: TGTGCCAGTAGTAATCAGAAGAACACTGAAGCTTTCTTT. It translates to CASSNQKNTEAFF. The chain joins TRBV19 to TRBJ1-1, with D unclear. The CDR3 totals 13 residues. V gave up 4 bases and J gave up 1 base, with 7 bases separating them. Germline V gene sequence: CDR1 LNHDA, CDR2 SQIVND (reference sequence).

This clone has a single count. The gene calls are TRBV29-1 and TRBJ2-3, with D possibly TRBD1 on 6 matching bases. The CDR3 length is 15 residues. V was trimmed by 7 bases and J by 2 bases, leaving 19 bases between them. In germline, CDR1 is SQVTM, CDR2 ANQGSEA. Here the CDR3 reads CSGLNRDWATDTQYF. CDR3 DNA: TGCAGCGGGCTAAACAGGGATTGGGCCACAGATACGCAGTATTTT.

This clone was recorded once. The chain combines TRBV18 with TRBJ1-3; a possible D gene is TRBD1 (5 bases). Germline assignment: CDR1 KGHSH and CDR2 LQKENI. This CDR3 has 16 amino acids. Trimming took off 3 bases at V and 2 bases at J, with 14 bases between the two ends. The CDR3 DNA reads TGTGCCAGCTCACCTCGCGGCGGCAGGGCTGGAAACACCATATATTTT. Its translation: CASSPRGGRAGNTIYF.

The J gene is TRBJ2-7, the V gene TRBV5-4, with D possibly TRBD1 on 6 matching bases. Looked up from germline, CDR1 is SGHNT and CDR2 is YYREEE (reference sequence). V was trimmed by 0 bases and J by 0 bases, leaving 7 bases between them. The CDR3 consists of 14 residues. For the CDR3, the DNA is TGTGCCAGCAGCTTGGGACAGGTCTCCTACGAGCAGTACTTC. This codes for CASSLGQVSYEQYF.

The V call is TRBV10-2, the J call TRBJ1-2; D is unresolved. The CDR3 length is 13 residues. CDR1 is WSHSY and CDR2 is SAAADI in the germline V gene. V was cut by 3 bases and J by 2 bases, with 7 bases left in between. The CDR3 nucleotides read TGCGCCAGCAGTGACAGATTGAACTATGGCTACACCTTC. Protein product: CASSDRLNYGYTF.

The genes are TRBV25-1 and TRBJ2-5; a possible D gene is TRBD1 (6 bases). V was trimmed by 2 bases and J by 5 bases, leaving 12 bases between them. The germline V gene encodes CDR1 MGHDK and CDR2 SYGVNS. The CDR3 length is 14 residues. The CDR3 bases are TGTGCCAGCAGTGAACAGGGGTTAGGCGAGACCCAGTACTTC. Its translation: CASSEQGLGETQYF.